This passage covers 2 T cell receptor beta chains from one sample sequenced in a study of T cells after yellow fever vaccination. TCRdb used MiXCR to reprocess the 5' RACE reads, holding one entry per CDR3 protein. The repertoire holds approximately 350,000 distinct CDR3 sequences, with 11% as singletons. The material was PBMCs, obtained on the day of the first yellow fever vaccination. The receptors stem from a man in his late teens or twenties who received the YFV17D yellow fever vaccine.

This clonotype turned up a few times. The gene calls are TRBV12-3 or TRBV12-4 and TRBJ2-1; D might be TRBD1 (8 bases). V dropped 6 bases and J dropped 7 bases, with 19 bases sitting between them. The CDR3 runs 15 residues. CDR3 coding DNA: TGTGCCAGCAGGGGCCTAGGACAGGGAGGGAATGAGCAGTTCTTC. This encodes CASRGLGQGGNEQFF.

This clonotype was recorded only once. This may be a read error, as it is one base from a much larger clone. The chain combines TRBV6-4 with TRBJ2-1, with TRBD2 matching over 8 bases. Germline V gene lookup returns CDR1 MRHNA and CDR2 SNTAGT. The CDR3 loop spans 13 amino acids. The CDR3 DNA reads as TGTGCCAGCAGTATCGGACTAGCTAATGGGCAGTTCTTC. Its translation: CASSIGLANGQFF.